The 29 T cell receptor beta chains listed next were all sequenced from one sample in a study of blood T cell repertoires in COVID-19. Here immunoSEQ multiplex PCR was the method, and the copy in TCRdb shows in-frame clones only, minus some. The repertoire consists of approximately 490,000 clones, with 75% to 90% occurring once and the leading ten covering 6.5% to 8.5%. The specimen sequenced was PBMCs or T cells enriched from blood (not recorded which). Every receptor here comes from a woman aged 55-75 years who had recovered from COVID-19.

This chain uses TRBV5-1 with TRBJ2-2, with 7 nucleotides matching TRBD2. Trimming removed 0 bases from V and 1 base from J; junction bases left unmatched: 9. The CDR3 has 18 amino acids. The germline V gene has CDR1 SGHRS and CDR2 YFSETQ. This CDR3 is CASSLEGIAGVNTGELFF. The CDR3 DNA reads TGCGCCAGCAGCTTGGAGGGTATTGCGGGGGTGAACACCGGGGAGCTGTTTTTT.

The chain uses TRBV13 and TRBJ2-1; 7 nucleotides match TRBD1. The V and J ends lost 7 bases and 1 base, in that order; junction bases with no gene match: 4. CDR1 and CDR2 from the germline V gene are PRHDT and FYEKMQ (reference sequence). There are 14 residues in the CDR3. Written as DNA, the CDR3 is TGTGCCAGCACCCGACAGGGTTCCTACAATGAGCAGTTCTTC. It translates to CASTRQGSYNEQFF.

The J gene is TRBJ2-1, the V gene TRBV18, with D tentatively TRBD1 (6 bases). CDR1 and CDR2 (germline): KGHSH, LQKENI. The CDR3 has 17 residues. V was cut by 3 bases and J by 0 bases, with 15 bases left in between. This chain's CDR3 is CASSPLSGTTSYNEQFF. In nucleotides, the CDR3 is TGTGCCAGCTCACCCCTATCCGGGACAACCTCCTACAATGAGCAGTTCTTC.

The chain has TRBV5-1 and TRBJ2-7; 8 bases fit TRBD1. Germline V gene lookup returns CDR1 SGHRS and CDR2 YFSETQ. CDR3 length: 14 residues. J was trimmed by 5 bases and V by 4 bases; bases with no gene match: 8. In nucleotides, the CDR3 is TGCGCCAGCAGCCAAGACAGGGGATATGACGAGCAGTACTTC. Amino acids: CASSQDRGYDEQYF.

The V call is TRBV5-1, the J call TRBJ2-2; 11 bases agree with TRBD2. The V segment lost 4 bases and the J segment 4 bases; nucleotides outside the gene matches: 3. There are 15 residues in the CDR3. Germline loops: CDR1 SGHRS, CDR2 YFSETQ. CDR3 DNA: TGCGCCAGCAGCGATAGCGGGGGGGGCACCGGGGAGCTGTTTTTT. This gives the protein CASSDSGGGTGELFF.

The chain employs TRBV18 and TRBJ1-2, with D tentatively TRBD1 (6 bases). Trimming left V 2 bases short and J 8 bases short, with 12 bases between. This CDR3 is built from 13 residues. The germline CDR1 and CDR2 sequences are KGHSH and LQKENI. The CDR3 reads CASSPSAGEGYTF. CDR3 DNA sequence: TGTGCCAGCTCACCATCGGCAGGGGAAGGCTACACCTTC.

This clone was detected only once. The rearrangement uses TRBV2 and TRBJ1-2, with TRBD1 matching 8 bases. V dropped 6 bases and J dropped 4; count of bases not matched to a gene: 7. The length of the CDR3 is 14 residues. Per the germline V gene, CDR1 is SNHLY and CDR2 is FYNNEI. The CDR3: CASSLTGAVYGYTF. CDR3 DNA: TGTGCCAGCAGCTTGACAGGGGCCGTCTATGGCTACACCTTC.

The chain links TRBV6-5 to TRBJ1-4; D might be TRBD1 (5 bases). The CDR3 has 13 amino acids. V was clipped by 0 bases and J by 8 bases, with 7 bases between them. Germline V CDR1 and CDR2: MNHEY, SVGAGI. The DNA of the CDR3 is TGTGCCAGCAGTTACTCGCCAGGGGAAAAACTGTTTTTT. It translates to CASSYSPGEKLFF.

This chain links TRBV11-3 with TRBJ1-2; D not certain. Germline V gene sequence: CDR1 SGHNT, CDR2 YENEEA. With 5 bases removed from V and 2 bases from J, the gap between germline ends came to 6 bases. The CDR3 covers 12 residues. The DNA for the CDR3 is TGTGCCAGCAGCCTCGCGAACTATGGCTACACCTTC. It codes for CASSLANYGYTF.

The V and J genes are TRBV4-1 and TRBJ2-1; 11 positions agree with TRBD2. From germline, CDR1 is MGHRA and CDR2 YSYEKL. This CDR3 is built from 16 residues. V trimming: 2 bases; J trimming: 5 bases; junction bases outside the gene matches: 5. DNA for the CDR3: TGCGCCAGCAGCCAACGGCTAGCGGGGGGCAACAATGAGCAGTTCTTC. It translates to CASSQRLAGGNNEQFF.

This chain's CDR3 is CASRGLGGTNEKLFF. The CDR3 DNA is TGCGCCAGCAGGGGCCTCGGGGGGACTAATGAAAAACTGTTTTTT. The V gene is TRBV4-1, the J gene TRBJ1-4, with a tentative D call TRBD1 (5 bases). The CDR3 contains 15 residues. CDR1 is MGHRA and CDR2 is YSYEKL in the germline V gene. The ends were cut back, 6 bases at V and 2 bases at J, with 13 bases in the middle.

CDR3 bases: TGCGCCAGCAGTGAGTCAAGAGGTCAGGGATCGGATACGCAGTATTTT. It encodes CASSESRGQGSDTQYF. The chain carries TRBV10-1 and TRBJ2-3; weak D call: TRBD1 (5 bases). V gave up 0 bases and J gave up 6 bases, with 16 bases separating them. Germline V gene data show CDR1 as WNHNN and CDR2 as SYGVQD (reference sequence). The CDR3 consists of 16 residues.

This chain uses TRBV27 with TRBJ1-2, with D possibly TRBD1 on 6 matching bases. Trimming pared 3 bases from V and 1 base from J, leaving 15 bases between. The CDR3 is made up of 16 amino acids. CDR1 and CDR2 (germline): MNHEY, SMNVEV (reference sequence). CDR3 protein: CASSFRDLRGNYGYTF. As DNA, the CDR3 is TGTGCCAGCAGTTTCAGGGACCTCAGGGGTAACTATGGCTACACCTTC.

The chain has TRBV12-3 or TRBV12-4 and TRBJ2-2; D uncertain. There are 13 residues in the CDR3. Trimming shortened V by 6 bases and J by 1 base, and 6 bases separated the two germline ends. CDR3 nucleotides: TGTGCCAGCAGACCGAGGAACACCGGGGAGCTGTTTTTT. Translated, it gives CASRPRNTGELFF.

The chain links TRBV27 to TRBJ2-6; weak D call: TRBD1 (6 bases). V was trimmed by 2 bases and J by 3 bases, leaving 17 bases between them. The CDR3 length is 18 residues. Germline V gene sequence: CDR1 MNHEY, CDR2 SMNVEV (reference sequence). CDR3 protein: CASSLDRRASGGANVLTF. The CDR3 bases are TGTGCCAGCAGTTTAGACAGGAGAGCATCCGGTGGGGCCAACGTCCTGACTTTC.

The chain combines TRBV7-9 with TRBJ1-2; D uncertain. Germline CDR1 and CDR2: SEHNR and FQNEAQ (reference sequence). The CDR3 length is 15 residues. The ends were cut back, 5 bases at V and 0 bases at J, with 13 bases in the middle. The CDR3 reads CASSTFGEANYGYTF. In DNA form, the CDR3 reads TGTGCCAGCAGCACTTTCGGGGAAGCTAACTATGGCTACACCTTC.

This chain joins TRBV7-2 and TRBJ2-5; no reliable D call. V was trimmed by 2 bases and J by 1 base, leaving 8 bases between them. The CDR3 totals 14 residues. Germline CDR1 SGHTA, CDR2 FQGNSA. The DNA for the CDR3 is TGTGCCAGCAGCTTAACGAGTAGCCAAGAGACCCAGTACTTC. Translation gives CASSLTSSQETQYF.

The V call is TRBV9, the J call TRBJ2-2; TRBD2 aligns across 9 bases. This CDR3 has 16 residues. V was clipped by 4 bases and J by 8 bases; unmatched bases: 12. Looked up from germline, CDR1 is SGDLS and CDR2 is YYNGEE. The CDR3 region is CASSLRLAEFGGELFF. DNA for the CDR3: TGTGCCAGCAGCCTAAGACTAGCGGAGTTCGGAGGGGAGCTGTTTTTT.

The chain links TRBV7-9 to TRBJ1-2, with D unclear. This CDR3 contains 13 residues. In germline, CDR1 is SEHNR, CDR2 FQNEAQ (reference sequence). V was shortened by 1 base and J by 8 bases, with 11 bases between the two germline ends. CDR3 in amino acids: CASSLVVNQGYTF. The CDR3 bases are TGTGCCAGCAGCTTAGTTGTCAATCAAGGCTACACCTTC. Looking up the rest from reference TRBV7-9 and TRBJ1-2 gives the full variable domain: DTGVSQNPRHKITKRGQNVTFRCDPISEHNRLYWYRQTLGQGPEFLTYFQNEAQLEKSRLLSDRFSAERPKGSFSTLEIQRTEQGDSAMYLCASSLVVNQGYTFGSGTRLTVV.

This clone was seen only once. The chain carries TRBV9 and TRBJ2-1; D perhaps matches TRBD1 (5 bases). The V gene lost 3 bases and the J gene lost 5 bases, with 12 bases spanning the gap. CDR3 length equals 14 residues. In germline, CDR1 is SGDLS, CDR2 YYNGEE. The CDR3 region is CASSANGADNEQFF. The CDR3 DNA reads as TGTGCCAGCAGCGCTAATGGGGCCGACAATGAGCAGTTCTTC.

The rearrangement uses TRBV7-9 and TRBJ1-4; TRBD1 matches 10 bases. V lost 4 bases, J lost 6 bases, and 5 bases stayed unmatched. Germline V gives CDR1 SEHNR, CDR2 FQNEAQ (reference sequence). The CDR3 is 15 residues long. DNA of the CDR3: TGTGCCAGCAGCTCCGCCGGACAGGGGGATGAAAAACTGTTTTTT. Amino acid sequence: CASSSAGQGDEKLFF.

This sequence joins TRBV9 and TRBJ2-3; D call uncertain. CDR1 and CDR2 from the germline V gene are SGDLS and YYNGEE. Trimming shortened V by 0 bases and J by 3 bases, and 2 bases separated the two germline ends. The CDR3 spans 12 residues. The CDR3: CASSVATDTQYF. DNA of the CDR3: TGTGCCAGCAGCGTAGCAACAGATACGCAGTATTTT.

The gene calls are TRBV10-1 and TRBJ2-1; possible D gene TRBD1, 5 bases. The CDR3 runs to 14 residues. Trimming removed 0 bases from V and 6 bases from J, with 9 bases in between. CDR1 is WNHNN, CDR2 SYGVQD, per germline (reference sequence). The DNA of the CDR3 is TGCGCCAGCAGTGAGTCGGGAAGGGGCAATGAGCAGTTCTTC. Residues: CASSESGRGNEQFF.

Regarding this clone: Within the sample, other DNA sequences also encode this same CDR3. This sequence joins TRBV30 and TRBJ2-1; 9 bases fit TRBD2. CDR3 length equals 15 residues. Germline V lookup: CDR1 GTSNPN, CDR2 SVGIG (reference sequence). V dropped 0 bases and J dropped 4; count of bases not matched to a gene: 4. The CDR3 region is CAWSVGLAGYNEQFF. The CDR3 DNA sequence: TGTGCCTGGAGTGTAGGGCTAGCGGGGTACAATGAGCAGTTCTTC.

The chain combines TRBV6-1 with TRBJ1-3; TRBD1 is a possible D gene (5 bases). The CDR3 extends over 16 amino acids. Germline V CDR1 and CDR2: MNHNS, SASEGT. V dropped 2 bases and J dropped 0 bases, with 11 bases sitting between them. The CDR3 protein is CASSERHRSSGNTIYF. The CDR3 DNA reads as TGTGCCAGCAGTGAAAGACACAGGAGCTCTGGAAACACCATATATTTT.

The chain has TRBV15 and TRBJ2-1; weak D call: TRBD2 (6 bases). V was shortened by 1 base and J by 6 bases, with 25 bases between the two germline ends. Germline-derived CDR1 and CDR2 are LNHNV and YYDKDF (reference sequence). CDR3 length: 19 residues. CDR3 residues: CATSRGALNLWSGVNEQFF. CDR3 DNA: TGTGCCACCAGCAGAGGTGCTCTAAACTTATGGTCGGGAGTCAATGAGCAGTTCTTC.

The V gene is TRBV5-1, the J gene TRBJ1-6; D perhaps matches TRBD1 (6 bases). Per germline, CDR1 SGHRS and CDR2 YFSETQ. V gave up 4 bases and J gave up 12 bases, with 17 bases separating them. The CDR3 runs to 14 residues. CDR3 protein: CASSLDRPGQPLHF. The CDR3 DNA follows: TGCGCCAGCAGCCTCGACAGGCCTGGGCAACCCCTCCACTTT.

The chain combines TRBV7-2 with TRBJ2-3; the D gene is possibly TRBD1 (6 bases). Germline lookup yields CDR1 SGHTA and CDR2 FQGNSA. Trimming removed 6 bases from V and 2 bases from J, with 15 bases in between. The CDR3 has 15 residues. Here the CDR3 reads CASRGSGQLTDTQYF. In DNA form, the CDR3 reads TGTGCCAGCAGGGGGAGTGGACAGCTCACAGATACGCAGTATTTT.

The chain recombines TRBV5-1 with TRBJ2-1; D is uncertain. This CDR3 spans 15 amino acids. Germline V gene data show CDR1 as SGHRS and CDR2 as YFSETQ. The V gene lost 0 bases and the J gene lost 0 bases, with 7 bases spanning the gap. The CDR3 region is CASSLERSSYNEQFF. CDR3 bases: TGCGCCAGCAGCTTGGAGAGGAGCTCCTACAATGAGCAGTTCTTC.